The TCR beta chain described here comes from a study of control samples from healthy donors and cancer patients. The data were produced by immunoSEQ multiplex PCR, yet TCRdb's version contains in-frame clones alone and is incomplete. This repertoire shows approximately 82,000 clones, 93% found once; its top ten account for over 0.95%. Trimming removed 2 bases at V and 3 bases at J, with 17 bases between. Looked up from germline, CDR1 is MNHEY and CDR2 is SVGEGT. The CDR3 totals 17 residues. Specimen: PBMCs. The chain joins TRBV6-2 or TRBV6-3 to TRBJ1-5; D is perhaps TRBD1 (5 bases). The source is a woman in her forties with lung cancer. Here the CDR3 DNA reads TGTGCCAGCAGTTACCCCGGGGGGGTGAGGGACAATCAGCCCCAGCATTTT. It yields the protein CASSYPGGVRDNQPQHF.